This passage covers 15 T cell receptor beta chains from one sample sequenced in a study of shared clonotypes between healthy human individuals. Libraries were prepared by immunoSEQ multiplex PCR; TCRdb keeps only in-frame clonotypes and omits some of them. Of about 710,000 clones in the sample, roughly two thirds were seen once. Sequenced: memory CD4+ T cells sorted from blood. Subset defined: CD45RA-negative fraction. The receptors originated from a woman in her 30s in good health.

The rearrangement joins TRBV7-8 to TRBJ2-1; 10 bases are a match to TRBD2. Germline CDR1 and CDR2: SGHVS and FQNEAQ. The CDR3 consists of 15 residues. With 4 bases clipped from V and 2 bases from J, the junction kept 2 bases outside the gene matches. CDR3: CASSSTSGPYNEQFF. The CDR3, as DNA: TGTGCCAGCAGCTCGACTAGCGGGCCCTACAATGAGCAGTTCTTC.

The V and J genes are TRBV14 and TRBJ1-2; 7 bases map to TRBD1. The V and J ends lost 3 bases and 1 base, in that order; junction bases with no gene match: 11. In germline, CDR1 is SGHDN, CDR2 FVKESK. The CDR3 has 17 residues. DNA for the CDR3: TGTGCCAGCAGCCAGGGGGGGACAGCTTGGAGTAACTATGGCTACACCTTC. It translates to CASSQGGTAWSNYGYTF.

The chain is built from TRBV2 and TRBJ2-1; tentative D call: TRBD2 (5 bases). Trimming pared 6 bases from V and 2 bases from J, leaving 11 bases between. The CDR3 runs to 14 residues. Germline-derived CDR1 and CDR2 are SNHLY and FYNNEI. The CDR3 sequence is CASRVSGTYNEQFF. CDR3 nucleotides: TGTGCCAGCAGGGTATCCGGGACCTACAATGAGCAGTTCTTC.

The chain links TRBV16 to TRBJ1-5, with a weak D call TRBD1 (5 bases). V was shortened by 3 bases and J by 4 bases, with 13 bases between the two germline ends. The germline gives CDR1 KGHSY, CDR2 FQNENV. This CDR3 is built from 15 residues. In DNA, the CDR3 is TGTGCCAGCAGCCATTTTGGGCAGGGAAATCAGCCCCAGCATTTT. Translated, it gives CASSHFGQGNQPQHF.

This chain links TRBV29-1 with TRBJ1-1; D is perhaps TRBD1 (6 bases). The V gene's germline CDR1 is SQVTM and CDR2 ANQGSEA. V lost 4 bases and J 1 base, leaving 10 bases between the germline ends. The CDR3 is made up of 13 amino acids. The CDR3 sequence: CSVAGDPNTEAFF. The DNA of the CDR3 is TGCAGCGTTGCAGGGGACCCGAACACTGAAGCTTTCTTT.

The chain is built from TRBV7-2 and TRBJ2-3, with D possibly being TRBD2 (6 bases). The CDR3 runs 17 residues. Germline values: CDR1 SGHTA, CDR2 FQGNSA. V was trimmed by 3 bases and J by 0 bases, leaving 16 bases between them. The CDR3 loop is CASSFRPSGSSTDTQYF. In nucleotides, the CDR3 is TGTGCCAGCAGCTTCAGGCCGTCCGGGAGTAGCACAGATACGCAGTATTTT.

This chain connects TRBV15 to TRBJ2-1, with no clear D. Germline CDR1 is LNHNV and CDR2 is YYDKDF (reference sequence). CDR3 size: 14 residues. V was shortened by 5 bases and J by 7 bases, with 15 bases between the two germline ends. The CDR3 is CATSPHSGGNEQFF. CDR3 in DNA: TGTGCCACCAGCCCACATTCGGGCGGAAATGAGCAGTTCTTC. Full variable domain (outside the CDR3, taken from reference TRBV15 and TRBJ2-1): DAMVIQNPRYQVTQFGKPVTLSCSQTLNHNVMYWYQQKSSQAPKLLFHYYDKDFNNEADTPDNFQSRRPNTSFCFLDIRSPGLGDTAMYLCATSPHSGGNEQFFGPGTRLTVL.

The chain links TRBV18 to TRBJ2-1, with TRBD1 as a possible D gene (5 bases). This CDR3 has 12 residues. V was clipped by 1 base and J by 10 bases, with 8 bases between them. Germline CDR1 reads KGHSH; CDR2 reads LQKENI. CDR3 nucleotide sequence: TGTGCCAGCTCACCACTCCAGGGCGAGCAGTTCTTC. It codes for CASSPLQGEQFF.

V and J are TRBV28 and TRBJ1-5, with D possibly being TRBD1 (6 bases). This CDR3 spans 16 amino acids. Trimming shortened V by 0 bases and J by 2 bases, and 11 bases separated the two germline ends. Per the germline V gene, CDR1 is MDHEN and CDR2 is SYDVKM. The CDR3 region is CASSLWGARGNQPQHF. CDR3 DNA sequence: TGTGCCAGCAGTTTATGGGGGGCGCGTGGCAATCAGCCCCAGCATTTT.

This sequence joins TRBV5-1 and TRBJ2-1; D is perhaps TRBD2 (5 bases). This CDR3 is 16 amino acids long. V lost 0 bases, J lost 7 bases, and 17 bases lay in between. In germline, CDR1 is SGHRS, CDR2 YFSETQ. In DNA, the CDR3 is TGCGCCAGCAGCTTGGGTATTGGGAGTTGGGAGAATGAGCAGTTCTTC. This gives the protein CASSLGIGSWENEQFF.

This clone came up a few times. The chain carries TRBV19 and TRBJ2-7; 7 nucleotides align to TRBD1. Germline V gene data show CDR1 as LNHDA and CDR2 as SQIVND (reference sequence). The CDR3 runs to 14 residues. Trimming at V came to 6 bases and at J to 0 bases, leaving 5 bases not matched to a gene. The CDR3 DNA reads as TGTGCCAGTAGGCCGGGACAGTTCTCCTACGAGCAGTACTTC. Its translation: CASRPGQFSYEQYF.

The rearrangement uses TRBV5-6 and TRBJ1-2; D is possibly TRBD1 (5 bases). The V end lost 3 bases, the J end lost 0 bases, and 12 bases lay between the germline ends. CDR3 length: 15 amino acids. CDR1 is SGHDT and CDR2 is YYEEEE in the germline V gene. As DNA, the CDR3 is TGTGCCAGCAGCTGGAACAGGCAAGCTAACTATGGCTACACCTTC. Its protein product is CASSWNRQANYGYTF.

The gene calls are TRBV27 and TRBJ1-5; 7 nucleotides align to TRBD1. The CDR3 is 14 residues long. V was clipped by 4 bases and J by 3 bases; unmatched bases: 3. Germline V gene data show CDR1 as MNHEY and CDR2 as SMNVEV (reference sequence). In DNA, the CDR3 is TGTGCCAGCAGTTACAGGGGTCCCAATCAGCCCCAGCATTTT. Residues: CASSYRGPNQPQHF.

The rearrangement links TRBV2 to TRBJ2-5; maybe TRBD1 (6 bases). V lost 5 bases and J 2 bases, leaving 9 bases between the germline ends. CDR1 SNHLY and CDR2 FYNNEI come from the germline V gene. The CDR3 length is 13 residues. The CDR3 nucleotides read TGTGCCAGCAGTTCACAGGGTCAAGAGACCCAGTACTTC. Its translation is CASSSQGQETQYF.

This sequence joins TRBV28 and TRBJ2-2; TRBD1 might be the D (6 bases). Trimming shortened V by 5 bases and J by 1 base, and 11 bases separated the two germline ends. Germline assignment: CDR1 MDHEN and CDR2 SYDVKM. The length of the CDR3 is 15 residues. CDR3 DNA: TGTGCCAGCAGTCCGGGACACGTGAACACCGGGGAGCTGTTTTTT. As protein: CASSPGHVNTGELFF.